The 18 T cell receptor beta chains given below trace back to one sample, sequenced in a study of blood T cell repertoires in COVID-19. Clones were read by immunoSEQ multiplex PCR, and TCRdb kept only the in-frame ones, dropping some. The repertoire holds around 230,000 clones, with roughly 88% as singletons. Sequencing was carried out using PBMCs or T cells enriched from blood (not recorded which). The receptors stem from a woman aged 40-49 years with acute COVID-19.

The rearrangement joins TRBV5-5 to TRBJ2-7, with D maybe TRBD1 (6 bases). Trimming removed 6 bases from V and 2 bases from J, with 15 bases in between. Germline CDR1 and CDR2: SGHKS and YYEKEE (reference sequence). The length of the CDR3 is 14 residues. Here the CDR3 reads CASTARQVPYEQYV. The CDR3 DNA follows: TGTGCCAGCACCGCCCGACAGGTGCCCTACGAGCAGTACGTC.

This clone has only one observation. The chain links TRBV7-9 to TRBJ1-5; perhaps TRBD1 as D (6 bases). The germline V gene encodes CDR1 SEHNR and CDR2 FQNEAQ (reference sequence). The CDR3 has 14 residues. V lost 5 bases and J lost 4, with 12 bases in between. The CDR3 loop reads CASSLQGGNQPQHF. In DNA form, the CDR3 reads TGTGCCAGCAGCCTACAGGGAGGGAATCAGCCCCAGCATTTT. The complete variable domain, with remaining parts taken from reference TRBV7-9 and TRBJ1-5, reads DTGVSQNPRHKITKRGQNVTFRCDPISEHNRLYWYRQTLGQGPEFLTYFQNEAQLEKSRLLSDRFSAERPKGSFSTLEIQRTEQGDSAMYLCASSLQGGNQPQHFGDGTRLSIL.

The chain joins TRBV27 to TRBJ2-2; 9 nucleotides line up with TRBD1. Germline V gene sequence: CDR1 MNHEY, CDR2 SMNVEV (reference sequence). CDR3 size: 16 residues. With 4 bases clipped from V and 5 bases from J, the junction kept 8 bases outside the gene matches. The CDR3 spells CASSSRQGVGTGELFF. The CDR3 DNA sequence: TGTGCCAGCAGTTCTCGACAGGGGGTTGGAACCGGGGAGCTGTTTTTT.

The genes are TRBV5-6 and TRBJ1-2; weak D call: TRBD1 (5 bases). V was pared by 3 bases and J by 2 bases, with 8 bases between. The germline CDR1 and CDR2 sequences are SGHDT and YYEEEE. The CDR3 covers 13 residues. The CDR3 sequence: CASSSTGNYGYTF. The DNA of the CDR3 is TGTGCCAGCAGCTCAACAGGAAACTATGGCTACACCTTC.

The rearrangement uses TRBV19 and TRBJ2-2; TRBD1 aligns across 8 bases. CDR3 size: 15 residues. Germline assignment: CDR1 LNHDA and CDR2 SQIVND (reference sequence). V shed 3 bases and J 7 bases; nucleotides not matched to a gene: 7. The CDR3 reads CASSMLDRDVGELFF. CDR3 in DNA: TGTGCCAGTAGTATGCTGGACAGGGATGTCGGGGAGCTGTTTTTT.

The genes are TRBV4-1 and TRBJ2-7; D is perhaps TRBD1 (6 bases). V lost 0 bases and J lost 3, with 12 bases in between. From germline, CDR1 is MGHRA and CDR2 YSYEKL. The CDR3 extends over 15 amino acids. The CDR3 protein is CASSQDWTEGYEQYF. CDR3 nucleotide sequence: TGCGCCAGCAGCCAAGACTGGACAGAAGGCTACGAGCAGTACTTC.

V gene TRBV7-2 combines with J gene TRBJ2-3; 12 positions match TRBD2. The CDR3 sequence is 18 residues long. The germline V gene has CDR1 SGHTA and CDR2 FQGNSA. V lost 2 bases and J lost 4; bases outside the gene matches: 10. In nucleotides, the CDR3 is TGTGCCAGCAGCTTAACCGGGACTAGCGGGCGTTTGTCAGATACGCAGTATTTT. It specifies CASSLTGTSGRLSDTQYF.

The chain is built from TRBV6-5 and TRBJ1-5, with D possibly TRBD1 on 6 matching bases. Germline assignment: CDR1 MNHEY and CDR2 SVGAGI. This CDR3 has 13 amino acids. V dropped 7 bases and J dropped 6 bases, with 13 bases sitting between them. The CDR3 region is CASTSGASQPQHF. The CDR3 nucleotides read TGTGCCAGCACATCAGGGGCGAGTCAGCCCCAGCATTTT.

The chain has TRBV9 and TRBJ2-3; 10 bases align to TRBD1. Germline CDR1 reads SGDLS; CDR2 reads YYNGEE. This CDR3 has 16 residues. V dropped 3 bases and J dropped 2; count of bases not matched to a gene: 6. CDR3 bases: TGTGCCAGCAGCGCAGGACAGGGGGTATCCACAGATACGCAGTATTTT. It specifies CASSAGQGVSTDTQYF.

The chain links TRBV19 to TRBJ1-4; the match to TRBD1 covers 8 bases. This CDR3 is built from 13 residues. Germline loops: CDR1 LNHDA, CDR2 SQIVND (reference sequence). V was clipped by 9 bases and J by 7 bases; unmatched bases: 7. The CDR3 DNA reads TGTGCCAGCAGTGACAGGGGAGGTGAAAAACTGTTTTTT. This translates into CASSDRGGEKLFF. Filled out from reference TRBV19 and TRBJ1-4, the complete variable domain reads DGGITQSPKYLFRKEGQNVTLSCEQNLNHDAMYWYRQDPGQGLRLIYYSQIVNDFQKGDIAEGYSVSREKKESFPLTVTSAQKNPTAFYLCASSDRGGEKLFFGSGTQLSVL.

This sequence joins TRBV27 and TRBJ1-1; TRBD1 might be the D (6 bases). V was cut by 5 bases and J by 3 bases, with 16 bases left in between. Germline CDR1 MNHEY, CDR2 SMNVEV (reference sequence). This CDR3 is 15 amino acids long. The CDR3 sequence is CASSIFRGGDTEAFF. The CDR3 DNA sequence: TGTGCCAGCAGTATATTCAGGGGTGGAGACACTGAAGCTTTCTTT.

In DNA form, the CDR3 reads TGTGCCAGCAGCTTGCAGGGGGCCACTGAAGCTTTCTTT. Amino acids: CASSLQGATEAFF. The chain uses TRBV11-2 and TRBJ1-1, with 8 bases aligning to TRBD1. Germline CDR1 and CDR2: SGHAT and FQNNGV. The CDR3 is 13 residues long. V shed 3 bases, J shed 4 bases, and the junction held 1 base outside the gene matches.

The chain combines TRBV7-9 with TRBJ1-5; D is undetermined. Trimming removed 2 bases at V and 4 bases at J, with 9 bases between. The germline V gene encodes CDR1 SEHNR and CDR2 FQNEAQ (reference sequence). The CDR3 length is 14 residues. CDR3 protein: CASSLNAANQPQHF. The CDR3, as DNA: TGTGCCAGCAGCTTAAACGCTGCGAATCAGCCCCAGCATTTT.

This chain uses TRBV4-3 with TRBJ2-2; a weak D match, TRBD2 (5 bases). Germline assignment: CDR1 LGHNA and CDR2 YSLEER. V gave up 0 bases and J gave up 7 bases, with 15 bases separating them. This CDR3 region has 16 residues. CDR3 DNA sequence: TGCGCCAGCAGCCAAGATTTTGGTCAAGGGAGCGGGGAGCTGTTTTTT. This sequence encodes CASSQDFGQGSGELFF.

As DNA, the CDR3 is TGTGCCAGTAGTTCTCAAGGGACTAGCGGGTACAATGAGCAGTTCTTC. Encoded protein: CASSSQGTSGYNEQFF. The chain carries TRBV19 and TRBJ2-1; 12 bases are a match to TRBD2. The ends lost 5 bases at V and 4 bases at J; junction bases unmatched: 6. The CDR3 spans 16 residues. Germline loops: CDR1 LNHDA, CDR2 SQIVND (reference sequence).

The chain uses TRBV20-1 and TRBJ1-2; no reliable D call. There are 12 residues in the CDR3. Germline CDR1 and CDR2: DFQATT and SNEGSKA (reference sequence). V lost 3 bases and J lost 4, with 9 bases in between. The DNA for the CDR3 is TGCAGTGCTAGTGAGGCAGTCTATGGCTACACCTTC. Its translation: CSASEAVYGYTF.

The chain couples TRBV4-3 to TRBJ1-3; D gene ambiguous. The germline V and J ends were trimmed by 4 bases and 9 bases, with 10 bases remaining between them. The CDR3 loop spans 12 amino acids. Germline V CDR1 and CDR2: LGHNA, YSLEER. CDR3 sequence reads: CASSPPSGTIYF. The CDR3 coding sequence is TGCGCCAGCAGCCCGCCCTCCGGCACCATATATTTT.

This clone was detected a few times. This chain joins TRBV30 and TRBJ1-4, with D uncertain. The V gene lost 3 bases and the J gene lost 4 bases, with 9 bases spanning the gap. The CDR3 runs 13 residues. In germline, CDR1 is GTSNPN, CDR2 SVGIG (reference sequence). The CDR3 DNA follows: TGTGCCTGGAGGAGGGAATTTAATGAAAAACTGTTTTTT. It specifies CAWRREFNEKLFF.